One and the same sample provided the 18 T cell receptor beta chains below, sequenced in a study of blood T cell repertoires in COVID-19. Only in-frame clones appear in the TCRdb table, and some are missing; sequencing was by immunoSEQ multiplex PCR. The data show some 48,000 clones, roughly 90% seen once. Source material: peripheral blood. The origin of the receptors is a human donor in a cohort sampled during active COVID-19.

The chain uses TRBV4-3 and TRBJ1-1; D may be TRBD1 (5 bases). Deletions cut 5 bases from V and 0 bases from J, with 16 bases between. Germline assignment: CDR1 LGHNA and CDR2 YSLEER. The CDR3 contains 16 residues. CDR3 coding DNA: TGCGCCAGCAGCTTGGGCCGACAGCTCTTGAACACTGAAGCTTTCTTT. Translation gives CASSLGRQLLNTEAFF.

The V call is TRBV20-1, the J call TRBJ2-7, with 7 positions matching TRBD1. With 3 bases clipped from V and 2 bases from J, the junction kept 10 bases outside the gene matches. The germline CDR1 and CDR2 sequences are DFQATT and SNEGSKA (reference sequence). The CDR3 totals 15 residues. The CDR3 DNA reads TGCAGTGCTAGTAAAGGGACAGTACCCACCTACGAGCAGTACTTC. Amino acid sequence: CSASKGTVPTYEQYF.

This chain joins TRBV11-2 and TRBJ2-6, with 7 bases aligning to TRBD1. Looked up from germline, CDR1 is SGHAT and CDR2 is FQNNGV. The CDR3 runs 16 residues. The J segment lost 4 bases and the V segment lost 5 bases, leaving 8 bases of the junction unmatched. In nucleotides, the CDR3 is TGTGCCAGCAGCCCACGACAGGGTAGGGGGGCCAACGTCCTGACTTTC. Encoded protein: CASSPRQGRGANVLTF.

The CDR3 DNA is TGTGCCAGCCTAACATCACAAACAGGGGGCGAGAGGGATACGCAGTATTTT. Translated, it gives CASLTSQTGGERDTQYF. The chain joins TRBV2 to TRBJ2-3, with 9 bases identical to TRBD1. Germline CDR1 reads SNHLY; CDR2 reads FYNNEI. Trimming took 8 bases from V and 6 from J; bases not matched to a gene: 18. The CDR3 extends over 17 amino acids.

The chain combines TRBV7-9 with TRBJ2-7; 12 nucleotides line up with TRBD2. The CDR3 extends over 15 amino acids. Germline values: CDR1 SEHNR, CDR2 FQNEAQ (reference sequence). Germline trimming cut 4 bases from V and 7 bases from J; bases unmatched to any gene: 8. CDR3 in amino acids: CASSSPSGRGWEQYF. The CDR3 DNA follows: TGTGCCAGCAGCTCTCCTAGCGGGAGGGGGTGGGAGCAGTACTTC.

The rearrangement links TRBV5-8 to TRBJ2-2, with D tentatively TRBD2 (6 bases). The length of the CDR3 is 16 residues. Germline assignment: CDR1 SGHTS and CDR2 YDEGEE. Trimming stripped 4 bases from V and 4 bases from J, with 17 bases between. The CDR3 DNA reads TGTGCCAGCAGCGAGAATAGCGGCCATTCCACCGGGGAGCTGTTTTTT. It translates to CASSENSGHSTGELFF.

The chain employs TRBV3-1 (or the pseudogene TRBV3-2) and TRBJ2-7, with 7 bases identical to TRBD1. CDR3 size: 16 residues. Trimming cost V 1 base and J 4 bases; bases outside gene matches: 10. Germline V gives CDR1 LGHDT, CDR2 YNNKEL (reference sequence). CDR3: CASSQVRGHLRYEQYF. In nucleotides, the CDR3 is TGTGCCAGCAGCCAAGTGAGGGGGCACCTGAGATACGAGCAGTACTTC.

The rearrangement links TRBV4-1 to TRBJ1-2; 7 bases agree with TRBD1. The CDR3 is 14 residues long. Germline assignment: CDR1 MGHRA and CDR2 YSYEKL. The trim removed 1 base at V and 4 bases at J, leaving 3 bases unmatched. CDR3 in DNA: TGCGCCAGCAGCCAAGGGGGACAGTTCTATGGCTACACCTTC. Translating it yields CASSQGGQFYGYTF.

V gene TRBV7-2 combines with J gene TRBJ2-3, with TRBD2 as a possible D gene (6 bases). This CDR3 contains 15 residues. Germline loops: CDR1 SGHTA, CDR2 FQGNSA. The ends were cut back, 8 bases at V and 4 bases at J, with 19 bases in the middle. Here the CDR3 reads CASSYLGGPPDTQYF. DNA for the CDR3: TGTGCCAGCTCTTATCTGGGAGGTCCCCCAGATACGCAGTATTTT.

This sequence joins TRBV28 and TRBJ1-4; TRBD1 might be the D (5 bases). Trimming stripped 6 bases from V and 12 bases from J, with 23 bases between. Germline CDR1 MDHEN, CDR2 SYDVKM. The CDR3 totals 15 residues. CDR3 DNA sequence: TGTGCCAGCAGCTCCGCAGGAGAAGGGGAGGACGAACTGTTTTTT. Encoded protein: CASSSAGEGEDELFF.

The CDR3 DNA is TGTGCCAGCAGCCCTGGGGTAAAGCAGGGAAATTCACCCCTCCACTTT. Translation: CASSPGVKQGNSPLHF. This chain joins TRBV4-2 and TRBJ1-6; a possible D gene is TRBD1 (5 bases). Per the germline V gene, CDR1 is LGHNA and CDR2 is YNFKEQ. Deletions cut 4 bases from V and 7 bases from J, with 17 bases between. The CDR3 is made up of 16 amino acids.

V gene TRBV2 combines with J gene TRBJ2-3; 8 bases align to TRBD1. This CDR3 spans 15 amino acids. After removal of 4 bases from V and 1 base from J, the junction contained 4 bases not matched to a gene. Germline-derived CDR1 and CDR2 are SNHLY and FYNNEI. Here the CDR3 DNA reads TGTGCCAGCAGTGTAAAACAGGGGGGCACAGATACGCAGTATTTT. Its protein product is CASSVKQGGTDTQYF.

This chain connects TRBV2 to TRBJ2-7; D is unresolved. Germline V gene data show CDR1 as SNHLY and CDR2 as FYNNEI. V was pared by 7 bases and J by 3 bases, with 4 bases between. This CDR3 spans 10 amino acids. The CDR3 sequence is CASILYEQYF. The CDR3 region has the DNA TGTGCCAGCATCCTCTACGAGCAGTACTTC. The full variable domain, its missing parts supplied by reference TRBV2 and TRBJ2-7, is EPEVTQTPSHQVTQMGQEVILRCVPISNHLYFYWYRQILGQKVEFLVSFYNNEISEKSEIFDDQFSVERPDGSNFTLKIRSTKLEDSAMYFCASILYEQYFGPGTRLTVT.

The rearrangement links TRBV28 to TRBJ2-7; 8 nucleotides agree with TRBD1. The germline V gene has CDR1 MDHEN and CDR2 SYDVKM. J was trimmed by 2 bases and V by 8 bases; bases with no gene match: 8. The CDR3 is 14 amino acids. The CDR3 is CASLLGQGPYEQYF. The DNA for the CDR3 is TGTGCCAGCTTACTCGGACAGGGCCCCTACGAGCAGTACTTC.

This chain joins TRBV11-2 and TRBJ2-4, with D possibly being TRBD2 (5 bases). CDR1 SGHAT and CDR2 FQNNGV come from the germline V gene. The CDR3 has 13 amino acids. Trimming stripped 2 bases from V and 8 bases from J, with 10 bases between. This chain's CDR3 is CASSLIRADIQYF. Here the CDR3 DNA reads TGTGCCAGCAGCTTAATCCGAGCGGACATTCAGTACTTC. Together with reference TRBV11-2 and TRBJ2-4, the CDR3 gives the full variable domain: EAGVAQSPRYKIIEKRQSVAFWCNPISGHATLYWYQQILGQGPKLLIQFQNNGVVDDSQLPKDRFSAERLKGVDSTLKIQPAKLEDSAVYLCASSLIRADIQYFGAGTRLSVL.

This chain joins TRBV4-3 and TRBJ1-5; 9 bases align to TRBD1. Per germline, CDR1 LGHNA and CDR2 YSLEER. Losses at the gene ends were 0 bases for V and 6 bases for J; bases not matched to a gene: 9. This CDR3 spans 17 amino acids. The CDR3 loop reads CASSQDLDRGITQPQHF. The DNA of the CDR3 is TGCGCCAGCAGCCAAGATTTGGACAGGGGTATAACTCAGCCCCAGCATTTT.

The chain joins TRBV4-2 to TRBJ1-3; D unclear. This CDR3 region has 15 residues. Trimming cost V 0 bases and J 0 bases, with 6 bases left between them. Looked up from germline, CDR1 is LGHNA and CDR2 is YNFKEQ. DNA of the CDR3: TGTGCCAGCAGCCAAGATAGCGACTCTGGAAACACCATATATTTT. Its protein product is CASSQDSDSGNTIYF.

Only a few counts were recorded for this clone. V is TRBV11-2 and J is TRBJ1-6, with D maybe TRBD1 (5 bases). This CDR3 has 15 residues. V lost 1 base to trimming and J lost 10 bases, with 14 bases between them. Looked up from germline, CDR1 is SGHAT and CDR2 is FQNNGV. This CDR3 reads CASSLAMGEASPLHF. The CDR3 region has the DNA TGTGCCAGCAGCTTAGCGATGGGGGAGGCATCACCCCTCCACTTT.